Following are 5 T cell receptor beta chains from one sample sequenced in a study of T-cell reconstitution after alpha-beta-depleted transplantation in children. Unique molecular identifiers were used to barcode this TCRbeta library. TCRdb recomputed calls from the PCR reads with MiXCR, one row per CDR3 protein. This table holds 500,000 to 750,000 distinct CDR3 sequences, 25% to 30% found once. Sample: PBMCs, taken before TCRalphabeta/CD19-depleted stem cell transplant. These TCRs come from a boy younger than two with Wiskott-Aldrich syndrome, due to receive a stem cell transplant.

This clonotype was counted between two and nine times. This chain joins TRBV25-1 and TRBJ1-1; no clear D. This CDR3 has 11 residues. Germline CDR1 and CDR2: MGHDK and SYGVNS. Trimming took off 5 bases at V and 6 bases at J, with 7 bases between the two ends. The CDR3: CASSKRAEAFF. In nucleotides, the CDR3 is TGTGCCAGCAGTAAAAGGGCTGAAGCTTTCTTT.

The chain recombines TRBV18 with TRBJ2-1, with 9 bases lining up with TRBD2. Germline trimming cut 3 bases from V and 0 bases from J; bases unmatched to any gene: 3. CDR3 size: 16 residues. Germline V gene lookup returns CDR1 KGHSH and CDR2 LQKENI. CDR3 nucleotides: TGTGCCAGCTCACCCGGACTAGCGAGCTCCTACAATGAGCAGTTCTTC. Translated, it gives CASSPGLASSYNEQFF.

This clonotype occurred a few times. V gene TRBV9 combines with J gene TRBJ2-7, with D unclear. Trimming cost V 0 bases and J 7 bases, with 11 bases left between them. Germline loops: CDR1 SGDLS, CDR2 YYNGEE. The CDR3 has 13 amino acids. As DNA, the CDR3 is TGTGCCAGCAGCGTAGGGGTAGGGTCGGAGCAGTACTTC. Translating gives CASSVGVGSEQYF.

This clonotype was seen only a few times. The chain joins TRBV10-3 to TRBJ2-1, with TRBD2 identical over 8 bases. V shed 7 bases and J 6 bases; nucleotides not matched to a gene: 2. This CDR3 has 12 amino acids. Germline V CDR1 and CDR2: ENHRY, SYGVKD. The CDR3 coding sequence is TGTGCCATCAATAGCGGGGTCAATGAGCAGTTCTTC. It yields the protein CAINSGVNEQFF.

The chain employs TRBV5-6 and TRBJ1-5; D gene unclear. The CDR3 contains 15 residues. Trimming cost V 5 bases and J 1 base, with 13 bases left between them. Germline-derived CDR1 and CDR2 are SGHDT and YYEEEE. The CDR3 loop reads CASSDSDGSNQPQHF. CDR3 nucleotide sequence: TGTGCCAGCAGTGACTCAGACGGCAGCAATCAGCCCCAGCATTTT.